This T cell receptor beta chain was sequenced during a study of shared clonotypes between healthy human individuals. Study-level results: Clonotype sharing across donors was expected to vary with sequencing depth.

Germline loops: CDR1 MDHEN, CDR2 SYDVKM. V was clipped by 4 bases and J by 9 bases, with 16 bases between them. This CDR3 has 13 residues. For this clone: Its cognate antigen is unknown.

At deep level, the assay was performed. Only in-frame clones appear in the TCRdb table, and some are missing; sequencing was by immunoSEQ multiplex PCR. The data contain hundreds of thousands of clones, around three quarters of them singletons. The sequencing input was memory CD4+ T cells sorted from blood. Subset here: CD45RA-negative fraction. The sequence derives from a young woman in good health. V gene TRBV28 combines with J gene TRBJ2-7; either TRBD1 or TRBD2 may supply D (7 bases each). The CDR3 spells CASSSQGGLGQYF. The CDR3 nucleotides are TGTGCCAGCAGTTCTCAGGGGGGGTTAGGGCAGTACTTC.